Listed here are 23 T cell receptor beta chains from one sample, sequenced in a study of cytomegalovirus exposure and HLA in healthy donors. This PCR relied on a set of 60 Vbeta primers and 13 Jbeta primers. Generated by immunoSEQ multiplex PCR, the TCRdb table keeps only in-frame clones and is missing some. The sample holds around 130,000 clones, more than 60% seen once. The source material was PBMCs. The source of these receptors is a woman in her forties in good health and CMV-seropositive.

The chain carries TRBV5-1 and TRBJ2-6, with 8 bases lining up with TRBD2. This CDR3 region has 17 residues. V was clipped by 4 bases and J by 0 bases; unmatched bases: 6. Germline V lookup: CDR1 SGHRS, CDR2 YFSETQ. DNA for the CDR3: TGCGCCAGCAGCCGGGAGGGCTGGGCCTCTGGGGCCAACGTCCTGACTTTC. It encodes CASSREGWASGANVLTF.

V and J are TRBV5-1 and TRBJ1-2; D perhaps matches TRBD1 (5 bases). Trimming cost V 4 bases and J 3 bases, with 19 bases left between them. CDR1 and CDR2 from the germline V gene are SGHRS and YFSETQ. This CDR3 has 16 amino acids. CDR3 DNA sequence: TGCGCCAGCAGCCCAGGACAAGGCCTCGGTGACTATGGCTACACCTTC. Amino acids: CASSPGQGLGDYGYTF.

V gene TRBV29-1 combines with J gene TRBJ2-7; a weak D match, TRBD1 (6 bases). V was shortened by 4 bases and J by 3 bases, with 13 bases between the two germline ends. The CDR3 loop spans 13 amino acids. Germline CDR1 is SQVTM and CDR2 is ANQGSEA. CDR3 sequence (DNA): TGCAGCGTTGTACGTGGGACACGCTACGAGCAGTACTTC. Its translation is CSVVRGTRYEQYF.

The chain links TRBV7-6 to TRBJ2-7, with D possibly TRBD2 on 5 matching bases. CDR3 length: 14 residues. Germline CDR1 and CDR2: SGHVS and FNYEAQ. Trimming stripped 5 bases from V and 6 bases from J, with 17 bases between. The chain's CDR3 is CASSPLEGMGEQYF. The CDR3, as DNA: TGTGCCAGCAGCCCTCTTGAGGGAATGGGCGAGCAGTACTTC.

The rearrangement uses TRBV2 and TRBJ2-7; 10 bases match TRBD1. Germline V gene lookup returns CDR1 SNHLY and CDR2 FYNNEI. Losses at the gene ends were 11 bases for V and 5 bases for J; bases not matched to a gene: 9. There are 13 residues in the CDR3. CDR3 region: CAEGDRGFNEQYF. The CDR3 nucleotides are TGTGCCGAGGGGGACAGGGGCTTCAACGAGCAGTACTTC.

The chain couples TRBV7-9 to TRBJ2-3; D not certain. The CDR3 has 11 amino acids. Germline V gene sequence: CDR1 SEHNR, CDR2 FQNEAQ (reference sequence). Trimming took off 3 bases at V and 5 bases at J, with 3 bases between the two ends. In DNA, the CDR3 is TGTGCCAGCAGCTTCCGAGATACGCAGTATTTT. Amino acids: CASSFRDTQYF.

A few counts support this clone. Other nucleotide sequences in the sample specify the same CDR3. J is TRBJ2-4 and V is TRBV2; perhaps TRBD1 as D (5 bases). This CDR3 is built from 13 residues. Germline loops: CDR1 SNHLY, CDR2 FYNNEI. Trimming pared 1 base from V and 5 bases from J, leaving 6 bases between. The CDR3 nucleotides read TGTGCCAGCAGTGAAGGCAGGGAAAACATTCAGTACTTC. Its translation: CASSEGRENIQYF. The full variable domain, with the rest looked up from reference TRBV2 and TRBJ2-4, is EPEVTQTPSHQVTQMGQEVILRCVPISNHLYFYWYRQILGQKVEFLVSFYNNEISEKSEIFDDQFSVERPDGSNFTLKIRSTKLEDSAMYFCASSEGRENIQYFGAGTRLSVL.

A word on this clone: The conserved phenylalanine or tryptophan is not found at the CDR3 terminus, so this likely reflects a read error. The CDR3 nucleotides read TGTGCCAGCAGTGAAGATGCTAGCGGGGCTTACGAGCAGTACCTC. Protein sequence: CASSEDASGAYEQYL. The V and J genes are TRBV6-1 and TRBJ2-7; 9 bases map to TRBD2. Looked up from germline, CDR1 is MNHNS and CDR2 is SASEGT. Germline trimming cut 1 base from V and 4 bases from J; bases unmatched to any gene: 5. The length of the CDR3 is 15 residues.

The rearrangement uses TRBV5-6 and TRBJ2-3; 8 bases are a match to TRBD1. The CDR3 is made up of 15 amino acids. Germline V CDR1 and CDR2: SGHDT, YYEEEE. Trimming cost V 7 bases and J 4 bases; bases outside gene matches: 11. CDR3 sequence (DNA): TGTGCCAGCGCCAGACAGGGGATCGGCGCAGATACGCAGTATTTT. It encodes CASARQGIGADTQYF.

V is TRBV28 and J is TRBJ2-7, with 11 bases that match TRBD1. CDR1 is MDHEN, CDR2 SYDVKM, per germline. The CDR3 length is 15 residues. V lost 6 bases, J lost 7 bases, and 11 bases stayed unmatched. The CDR3 DNA reads TGTGCCAGCAGCCTCTCCGGGACAGGGGGTCGAGAGCAGTACTTC. This gives the protein CASSLSGTGGREQYF.

V is TRBV19 and J is TRBJ1-2, with TRBD1 matching 7 bases. Losses at the gene ends were 4 bases for V and 4 bases for J; bases not matched to a gene: 6. The germline V gene has CDR1 LNHDA and CDR2 SQIVND (reference sequence). The CDR3 spans 14 residues. The CDR3 DNA reads as TGTGCCAGTAGTAGGACAGGTGGGACCTATGGCTACACCTTC. Encoded protein: CASSRTGGTYGYTF. The full variable domain, its missing parts supplied by reference TRBV19 and TRBJ1-2, is DGGITQSPKYLFRKEGQNVTLSCEQNLNHDAMYWYRQDPGQGLRLIYYSQIVNDFQKGDIAEGYSVSREKKESFPLTVTSAQKNPTAFYLCASSRTGGTYGYTFGSGTRLTVV.

The J gene is TRBJ2-3, the V gene TRBV30; a possible D gene is TRBD2 (6 bases). The CDR3 is 15 residues long. The V gene lost 3 bases and the J gene lost 0 bases, with 13 bases spanning the gap. CDR1 is GTSNPN and CDR2 is SVGIG in the germline V gene (reference sequence). In DNA, the CDR3 is TGTGCCTGGAGCACGCGGGACGCTAGCACAGATACGCAGTATTTT. Protein: CAWSTRDASTDTQYF.

The rearrangement links TRBV9 to TRBJ1-1; D is possibly TRBD1 (6 bases). Between the trimmed V and J ends, which lost 3 bases and 1 base, there was a span of 16 bases. This CDR3 has 16 residues. Looked up from germline, CDR1 is SGDLS and CDR2 is YYNGEE. The CDR3 is CASSAQQGITNTEAFF. The CDR3 region has the DNA TGTGCCAGCAGCGCCCAACAGGGTATTACGAACACTGAAGCTTTCTTT.

The rearrangement uses TRBV4-3 and TRBJ2-1; D is unclear. The CDR3 spans 14 residues. V was trimmed by 4 bases and J by 0 bases, leaving 7 bases between them. CDR1 is LGHNA, CDR2 YSLEER, per germline. CDR3 amino acids: CASSPPYSYNEQFF. The CDR3 DNA is TGCGCCAGCAGCCCCCCCTACTCCTACAATGAGCAGTTCTTC.

This clone appeared a few times. The chain is built from TRBV4-2 and TRBJ1-3, with D tentatively TRBD1 (5 bases). CDR1 and CDR2 from the germline V gene are LGHNA and YNFKEQ. The V end lost 4 bases, the J end lost 4 bases, and 17 bases lay between the germline ends. The CDR3 extends over 16 amino acids. The CDR3 protein is CASSPGQASWGNTIYF. For the CDR3, the DNA is TGTGCCAGCAGCCCCGGACAAGCCTCGTGGGGAAACACCATATATTTT.

This clone has just a few counts. The chain employs TRBV7-8 and TRBJ2-7; 8 bases are a match to TRBD2. CDR1 is SGHVS, CDR2 FQNEAQ, per germline. This CDR3 spans 14 amino acids. The junction had 6 bases not matched to a gene; V was cut back by 5 bases and J by 3 bases. CDR3 in DNA: TGTGCCAGCAGCCCCAGCGGGAGTGTCTACGAGCAGTACTTC. It encodes CASSPSGSVYEQYF.

V is TRBV4-2 and J is TRBJ2-7; 14 bases line up with TRBD2. Germline V CDR1 and CDR2: LGHNA, YNFKEQ. V lost 0 bases and J lost 2; bases outside the gene matches: 6. The CDR3 length is 18 residues. This chain's CDR3 is CASSQDMGLAGAAYEQYF. The CDR3 nucleotides read TGTGCCAGCAGCCAAGACATGGGACTAGCGGGGGCCGCCTACGAGCAGTACTTC.

This clone was recorded only once. Here the CDR3 reads CASSLSLGLAGGQSYEQYF. DNA for the CDR3: TGTGCCAGCAGTTTATCTCTAGGACTAGCGGGAGGCCAGTCCTACGAGCAGTACTTC. The chain couples TRBV28 to TRBJ2-7, with TRBD2 matching over 14 bases. V lost 1 base and J lost 1; bases outside the gene matches: 9. The CDR3 totals 19 residues. Per the germline V gene, CDR1 is MDHEN and CDR2 is SYDVKM.

This chain links TRBV10-3 with TRBJ2-7; a weak D match, TRBD1 (5 bases). CDR3 length: 14 amino acids. The germline V and J ends were trimmed by 5 bases and 4 bases, with 15 bases remaining between them. CDR1 is ENHRY and CDR2 is SYGVKD in the germline V gene. The CDR3 reads CAISKGQGLYEQYF. The CDR3 nucleotides read TGTGCCATCAGTAAGGGGCAGGGCCTATACGAGCAGTACTTC.

This clone has just a few counts. The chain carries TRBV10-3 and TRBJ2-5; a weak D match, TRBD1 (5 bases). The CDR3 contains 14 residues. Trimming pared 2 bases from V and 0 bases from J, leaving 7 bases between. CDR1 and CDR2 from the germline V gene are ENHRY and SYGVKD. CDR3 sequence reads: CAISEPDNQETQYF. DNA for the CDR3: TGTGCCATCAGTGAGCCGGACAACCAAGAGACCCAGTACTTC.

The genes are TRBV18 and TRBJ2-1; D ambiguous. The CDR3 length is 16 residues. V lost 6 bases and J lost 2, with 17 bases in between. Germline values: CDR1 KGHSH, CDR2 LQKENI. The CDR3 is CASSPMGAGTYNEQFF. CDR3 nucleotide sequence: TGTGCCAGCTCGCCCATGGGTGCAGGTACCTACAATGAGCAGTTCTTC.

CDR3 in amino acids: CASSPTGAARNTEAFF. The CDR3 DNA follows: TGTGCCAGTAGCCCAACAGGGGCCGCCCGCAACACTGAAGCTTTCTTT. This chain joins TRBV19 and TRBJ1-1, with TRBD1 matching over 7 bases. Germline CDR1 LNHDA, CDR2 SQIVND (reference sequence). V was pared by 6 bases and J by 2 bases, with 12 bases of the junction left unmatched. The CDR3 covers 16 residues.

The chain recombines TRBV7-3 with TRBJ2-3; 10 bases are a match to TRBD2. Germline CDR1 reads SGHTA; CDR2 reads FQGTGA. CDR3 length equals 16 residues. The J segment lost 3 bases and the V segment lost 1 base, leaving 4 bases of the junction unmatched. The CDR3 DNA sequence: TGTGCCAGCAGCTTAAACAGCGGGAGGGCAACAGATACGCAGTATTTT. This sequence encodes CASSLNSGRATDTQYF.